This is a list of T cell receptor beta chains from one sample in a study of cytomegalovirus exposure and HLA in healthy donors. The method was immunoSEQ multiplex PCR; TCRdb's version includes in-frame clones alone and lacks a portion of them. Among approximately 150,000 clones listed, 75% were seen once. The specimen sequenced was PBMCs. These receptors were taken from a man in his forties in good health and CMV-seronegative. Each CDR3 is given with its conserved first and last residue. D genes are given only for firm matches. Size tells how often a clone was seen (once, few, many) or the class of an expanded clone, and some rows leave it out.

clone size | J gene | D gene | V gene | CDR3 DNA | CDR3 protein
- | TRBJ2-3 | TRBD2 | TRBV7-9 | TGTGCCAGCAGCTCACGACGGGGGGGCCCACCAGATACGCAGTATTTT | CASSSRRGGPPDTQYF
- | TRBJ1-6 | - | TRBV6-5 | TGTGCCAGCAGTATCGGGGGGCGCGTGTCACCCCTCCACTTT | CASSIGGRVSPLHF
- | TRBJ1-1 | TRBD1 | TRBV7-9 | TGTGCCAGCAGCTCGGACAGGGTGGGTTCGAACACTGAAGCTTTCTTT | CASSSDRVGSNTEAFF
- | TRBJ2-7 | - | TRBV6-1 | TGTGCCAGCAGCCCCAGGGGTAGGGCCTACGAGCAGTACTTC | CASSPRGRAYEQYF
few | TRBJ1-1 | TRBD1 | TRBV29-1 | TGCAGCGCAGAAAGACAGGGGAACACTGAAGCTTTCTTT | CSAERQGNTEAFF
- | TRBJ1-1 | - | TRBV7-6 | TGTGCCAGCGGGGGAGGAAGGAACACTGAAGCTTTCTTT | CASGGGRNTEAFF
few | TRBJ2-3 | TRBD2 | TRBV5-5 | TGTGCCAGCAGCCCGGGACTAGAATTGCGCACAGATACGCAGTATTTT | CASSPGLELRTDTQYF
- | TRBJ2-7 | - | TRBV7-9 | TGTGCCAGCAGCTTAGCGGGACTGACCATCCACGAGCAGTACTTC | CASSLAGLTIHEQYF
- | TRBJ2-2 | - | TRBV11-3 | TGTGCCAGCAGCTCGGGGGGCGAGGCGAACACCGGGGAGCTGTTTTTT | CASSSGGEANTGELFF
- | TRBJ2-2 | - | TRBV10-2 | TGCGCCAGCGGGGGGACCCGGAACACCGGGGAGCTGTTTTTT | CASGGTRNTGELFF
once | TRBJ2-3 | TRBD1 | TRBV6-1 | TGTGCCAGCGGCTGGACAGGGGCCACAGATACGCAGTATTTT | CASGWTGATDTQYF
once | TRBJ1-5 | TRBD1 | TRBV6-6 | TGTGCCAGCAGCAGTCCAGGGGGTGATCAGCCCCAGCATTTT | CASSSPGGDQPQHF
few | TRBJ1-4 | - | TRBV18 | TGTGCCACCGGCGTTGGGAGGGATGAAAAACTGTTTTTT | CATGVGRDEKLFF
- | TRBJ2-1 | TRBD2 | TRBV5-1 | TGCGCCAGAGGATGGGTTTTGCGGGGGGCCGACCGTAACTACGAGTACAATGAGCAGTTCTTC | CARGWVLRGADRNYEYNEQFF
once | TRBJ2-2 | - | TRBV5-4 | TGTGCCAGCAGCTTGGATGGCAAGAACACCGGGGAGCTGTTTTTT | CASSLDGKNTGELFF
- | TRBJ1-4 | - | TRBV2 | TGTGCCAGTAAAGGTGCGGCGCCGACTAATGAAAAACTGTTTTTT | CASKGAAPTNEKLFF
once | TRBJ1-5 | TRBD1 | TRBV6-5 | TGTGCCAGCAGTGAGCGACAGGGGGGTCAGCCCCAGCATTTT | CASSERQGGQPQHF
few | TRBJ2-5 | TRBD2 | TRBV7-6 | TGTGCCAGCAGCTTAGCGGGGGTTTGGGGAGGGCAAGAGACCCAGTACTTC | CASSLAGVWGGQETQYF
once | TRBJ1-1 | - | TRBV7-2 | TGTGCCAGCAGCACAGGAGGGTTGAGCGCTTTCTTT | CASSTGGLSAFF
- | TRBJ1-1 | - | TRBV5-4 | TGTGCCAGCAGCTTCCGGGAGAACACTGAAGCTTTCTTT | CASSFRENTEAFF
- | TRBJ2-1 | - | TRBV7-9 | TGTGCCAGCAGCCCGCGAGCCCGGGACTTGCGGGACAATGAGCAGTTCTTC | CASSPRARDLRDNEQFF
- | TRBJ2-5 | - | TRBV7-9 | TGTGCCAGCAGCTTGGCGGAACGAGGAGAGACCCAGTACTTC | CASSLAERGETQYF